Listed below are T cell receptor beta chains from one sample, sequenced in a study of shared clonotypes between healthy human individuals. Profiled with immunoSEQ multiplex PCR; TCRdb holds only in-frame clones, not every one. This sample has around 750,000 clones, with roughly 70% found just once. The sequenced sample was memory CD4+ T cells sorted from blood. The receptors stem from a woman aged 25 to 39 in good health. The CDR3 runs from the conserved cysteine through the conserved F or W. Fields, in order: V gene, D gene, clone size, J gene, CDR3 DNA, CDR3 protein. The D gene is left open where the match is weak. Size is stated for part of the rows, as once, few or many counts, or as a class when the clone is expanded.

V: TRBV15; D: TRBD1; size: .; J: TRBJ1-3; DNA: TGTGCCACCAGCAGAGAACTGACAGGGACAGGAAACACCATATATTTT; CDR3: CATSRELTGTGNTIYF
V: TRBV19; D: TRBD2; size: .; J: TRBJ2-1; DNA: TGTGCCAGTAGTATCATGGCGGGACTAAATGCGGTTGAGCAGTTCTTC; CDR3: CASSIMAGLNAVEQFF
V: TRBV5-4; D: .; size: few; J: TRBJ2-1; DNA: TGTGCCAGCAGCTTGCCGGGGATGAGGGCCAAGAATGAGCAGTTCTTC; CDR3: CASSLPGMRAKNEQFF
V: TRBV7-9; D: .; size: .; J: TRBJ2-1; DNA: TGTGCCAGCAGCACCGAGAGGGGCCTGTACTACAATGAGCAGTTCTTC; CDR3: CASSTERGLYYNEQFF
V: TRBV11-2; D: .; size: once; J: TRBJ1-1; DNA: TGTGCCAGCAGCTTATACGGGGAGAGGGCTTTCTTT; CDR3: CASSLYGERAFF
V: TRBV11-2; D: TRBD2; size: .; J: TRBJ2-1; DNA: TGTGCCAGCAGCCCAGCGGGATTCCGAACAAATGAGCAGTTCTTC; CDR3: CASSPAGFRTNEQFF
V: TRBV11-3; D: TRBD1; size: .; J: TRBJ2-7; DNA: TGTGCCAGCAGCTTCAGGGGGCAAGAGCAGTACTTC; CDR3: CASSFRGQEQYF
V: TRBV7-9; D: .; size: once; J: TRBJ1-4; DNA: TGTGCCAGCAGCGACCACTTAAAGGAACAGACAACTAATGAAAAACTGTTTTTT; CDR3: CASSDHLKEQTTNEKLFF
V: TRBV7-9; D: .; size: .; J: TRBJ1-2; DNA: TGTGCCAGCAGCTTAGGAACGGACAACTATGGCTACACCTTC; CDR3: CASSLGTDNYGYTF
V: TRBV28; D: TRBD2; size: many; J: TRBJ2-3; DNA: TGTGCCAGCAGGAGCGGGAGCGCAGATACGCAGTATTTT; CDR3: CASRSGSADTQYF
V: TRBV5-1; D: TRBD1; size: .; J: TRBJ2-3; DNA: TGCGCCAGCAGCAAAGGACAGGGGCCGTCCACAGATACGCAGTATTTT; CDR3: CASSKGQGPSTDTQYF
V: TRBV28; D: TRBD1; size: .; J: TRBJ2-2; DNA: TGTGCCAGCAGCCCGCCCGGGACAGGGGGCTGGGAGCTGTTTTTT; CDR3: CASSPPGTGGWELFF
V: TRBV28; D: .; size: .; J: TRBJ2-4; DNA: TGTGCCAGCAGTTTAAATGACATTCAGTACTTC; CDR3: CASSLNDIQYF
V: TRBV6-1; D: TRBD2; size: .; J: TRBJ2-3; DNA: TGTGCCAGCACAACTAGCGGGAGGACAGATACGCAGTATTTT; CDR3: CASTTSGRTDTQYF
V: TRBV2; D: .; size: .; J: TRBJ1-1; DNA: TGTGCCAGCAGGGACAGAGAGTTGAACACTGAAGCTTTCTTT; CDR3: CASRDRELNTEAFF
V: TRBV4-2; D: .; size: .; J: TRBJ1-2; DNA: TGTGCCAGCAGCCAAGACTATCCACTGGGCTCTAACTATGGCTACACCTTC; CDR3: CASSQDYPLGSNYGYTF
V: TRBV7-2; D: TRBD2; size: few; J: TRBJ2-5; DNA: TGTGCCAGCAGTTCGAGGGTTAGCGGGAGGGCCGTGACCCAGTACTTC; CDR3: CASSSRVSGRAVTQYF
V: TRBV6-1; D: TRBD2; size: .; J: TRBJ2-1; DNA: TGTGCCAGCAGTGTACCTAGCGGGAGTAGGGGGCGGGGTGAGCAGTTCTTC; CDR3: CASSVPSGSRGRGEQFF
V: TRBV7-9; D: TRBD2; size: once; J: TRBJ2-2; DNA: TGTGCCAGCAGCTTACAGCGGGAGGGCCCTGTTCAGTTTTTT; CDR3: CASSLQREGPVQFF
V: TRBV28; D: TRBD1; size: .; J: TRBJ1-4; DNA: TGTGCCAGCAGTGCCTGGACAGGGGGCAATGAAAAACTGTTTTTT; CDR3: CASSAWTGGNEKLFF
V: TRBV28; D: .; size: .; J: TRBJ1-5; DNA: TGTGCCAGCAGTTTCGGCAGGATCAATCAGCCCCAGCATTTT; CDR3: CASSFGRINQPQHF
V: TRBV13; D: .; size: .; J: TRBJ2-1; DNA: TGTGCCAGCAGCTTAAAGAAGGGCATCTACAATGAGCAGTTCTTC; CDR3: CASSLKKGIYNEQFF
V: TRBV10-3; D: .; size: .; J: TRBJ2-3; DNA: TGTGCCACCAAACCACGGGGAGCAGCAGATACGCAGTATTTT; CDR3: CATKPRGAADTQYF
V: TRBV25-1; D: TRBD2; size: few; J: TRBJ2-1; DNA: TGTGCCAGCAGTAGGGAGGGCCGGTTTGGTGAGCAGTTCTTC; CDR3: CASSREGRFGEQFF
V: TRBV27; D: .; size: .; J: TRBJ2-7; DNA: TGTGCCAGCGGGTTCCCCTTGTACGAGCAGTACTTC; CDR3: CASGFPLYEQYF
V: TRBV11-2; D: .; size: .; J: TRBJ2-6; DNA: TGTGCCAGCAGCACCGCAGCCCCAGCACCTGGGGCCAACGTCCTGACTTTC; CDR3: CASSTAAPAPGANVLTF
V: TRBV5-6; D: .; size: .; J: TRBJ2-3; DNA: TGTGCCAGCAGCTTGGGCAGGAACACAGATACGCAGTATTTT; CDR3: CASSLGRNTDTQYF
V: TRBV5-4; D: .; size: .; J: TRBJ2-7; DNA: TGTGCCAGCAGCCAGGCCTACGAGCAGTACTTC; CDR3: CASSQAYEQYF
V: TRBV9; D: TRBD1; size: few; J: TRBJ1-2; DNA: TGTGCCAGCAGCGTAGGTGAGGGGGCTTATGGCTACACCTTC; CDR3: CASSVGEGAYGYTF
V: TRBV9; D: .; size: once; J: TRBJ1-3; DNA: TGTGCCAGCAGCGTAGGTCAGGGAGGTGGAAACACCATATATTTT; CDR3: CASSVGQGGGNTIYF
V: TRBV27; D: TRBD2; size: .; J: TRBJ2-7; DNA: TGTGCCAGCAGTTCTCTAGCGGGAGCCCACGAGCAGTACTTC; CDR3: CASSSLAGAHEQYF
V: TRBV28; D: .; size: .; J: TRBJ2-5; DNA: TGTGCCAGCAGTCTTACAGGGCGCGGGGGAGAGACCCAGTACTTC; CDR3: CASSLTGRGGETQYF
V: TRBV5-1; D: .; size: once; J: TRBJ2-1; DNA: TGCGCCAGCAGCTTGTTGGGGTTAAGGTACAATGAGCAGTTCTTC; CDR3: CASSLLGLRYNEQFF
V: TRBV27; D: .; size: few; J: TRBJ1-4; DNA: TGTGCCAGCAGTTTACGGCGCCGGGGCGAAAAACTGTTTTTT; CDR3: CASSLRRRGEKLFF
V: TRBV19; D: TRBD2; size: once; J: TRBJ2-7; DNA: TGTGCCAGTAGTAACACGGGAGGGCCCCTCTACGAGCAGTACTTC; CDR3: CASSNTGGPLYEQYF
V: TRBV6-5; D: TRBD1; size: .; J: TRBJ1-2; DNA: TGTGCCAGCGGTCAACAGGGGGCGATCTATGGCTACACCTTC; CDR3: CASGQQGAIYGYTF
V: TRBV6-1; D: .; size: .; J: TRBJ1-1; DNA: TGTGCCAGCAGGCCTGGGGTCGATGCGGGCTTAGGGGCTTTCTTT; CDR3: CASRPGVDAGLGAFF
V: TRBV15; D: .; size: once; J: TRBJ2-1; DNA: TGTGCCACCAGCAGAGTCAAGGGACGGCTAAATGAGCAGTTCTTC; CDR3: CATSRVKGRLNEQFF
V: TRBV6-5; D: .; size: .; J: TRBJ1-1; DNA: TGTGCCAGCAGTTACTCGACCGGGGTGAACACTGAAGCTTTCTTT; CDR3: CASSYSTGVNTEAFF
V: TRBV9; D: TRBD2; size: .; J: TRBJ2-3; DNA: TGTGCCAGCAGCACTTTAGCGGGCGGCACAGATACGCAGTATTTT; CDR3: CASSTLAGGTDTQYF
V: TRBV7-9; D: TRBD2; size: .; J: TRBJ2-5; DNA: TGTGCCAGCAGCTTCAATAGCGGGGGAGAGACCCAGTACTTC; CDR3: CASSFNSGGETQYF
V: TRBV18; D: .; size: .; J: TRBJ2-2; DNA: TGTGCCAGCTCACCACCAGCGGGTGCGAACACCGGGGAGCTGTTTTTT; CDR3: CASSPPAGANTGELFF
V: TRBV5-1; D: .; size: .; J: TRBJ2-7; DNA: TGCGCCAGCAGCTTGGGTATTTCGCAGGGGACCTACGAGCAGTACTTC; CDR3: CASSLGISQGTYEQYF
V: TRBV10-2; D: TRBD2; size: .; J: TRBJ2-7; DNA: TGCGCCAGCAGGGTAGCGGGGAGCTACGAGCAGTACTTC; CDR3: CASRVAGSYEQYF
V: TRBV4-2; D: TRBD2; size: .; J: TRBJ2-1; DNA: TGTGCCAGCAGCCAAGAATTTACTAGCGGGAGAAATGAGCAGTTCTTC; CDR3: CASSQEFTSGRNEQFF
V: TRBV4-2; D: .; size: .; J: TRBJ2-3; DNA: TGTGCCAGCAGCCAAGATGGGACGCGAGGGAGCACAGATACGCAGTATTTT; CDR3: CASSQDGTRGSTDTQYF
V: TRBV18; D: TRBD1; size: .; J: TRBJ1-2; DNA: TGTGCCAGCTCTCCTAGGACAGGGCCCGGTGGCTACACCTTC; CDR3: CASSPRTGPGGYTF
V: TRBV7-9; D: TRBD1; size: .; J: TRBJ2-6; DNA: TGTGCCAGCAGCCGAGACAGGGGATCTGGGGCCAACGTCCTGACTTTC; CDR3: CASSRDRGSGANVLTF
V: TRBV4-2; D: .; size: few; J: TRBJ2-7; DNA: TGTGCCAGCAGCCAAGATACCCCACAGTGGCTTGGGGGGGAGCAGTACTTC; CDR3: CASSQDTPQWLGGEQYF
V: TRBV6-5; D: .; size: .; J: TRBJ1-2; DNA: TGTGCCAGCACCTCAACAGGGAACTATGGCTACACCTTC; CDR3: CASTSTGNYGYTF
V: TRBV9; D: TRBD2; size: .; J: TRBJ2-7; DNA: TGTGCCAGCAGCCCAGGTAGCGGGAGCTACGAGCAGTACTTC; CDR3: CASSPGSGSYEQYF
V: TRBV4-2; D: .; size: .; J: TRBJ2-5; DNA: TGTGCCAGCAGCCAAGGACAGTATCAAGAGACCCAGTACTTC; CDR3: CASSQGQYQETQYF
V: TRBV10-1; D: TRBD2; size: once; J: TRBJ2-7; DNA: TGCGCCAGCAGGAAAGCGGGAGGCAACTACGAGCAGTACTTC; CDR3: CASRKAGGNYEQYF
V: TRBV7-9; D: .; size: few; J: TRBJ2-6; DNA: TGTGCCAGCAGCTTTATCCGGGACTTAAGCTCTGGGGCCAACGTCCTGACTTTC; CDR3: CASSFIRDLSSGANVLTF
V: TRBV19; D: TRBD2; size: .; J: TRBJ2-3; DNA: TGTGCCACCTCGTCTATCAAACTAGCGGGAGGAAAGAATACGCAGTATTTT; CDR3: CATSSIKLAGGKNTQYF
V: TRBV19; D: .; size: once; J: TRBJ1-5; DNA: TGTGCCAGTAGTATATTTCCGAGAAGCAATCAGCCCCAGCATTTT; CDR3: CASSIFPRSNQPQHF
V: TRBV5-1; D: .; size: .; J: TRBJ2-2; DNA: TGCGCCAGCAGCTTGGACTACACCGGGGAGCTGTTTTTT; CDR3: CASSLDYTGELFF
V: TRBV11-2; D: .; size: .; J: TRBJ2-2; DNA: TGTGCCAGCAGCTTATCCAGACCCACCGGGGAGCTGTTTTTT; CDR3: CASSLSRPTGELFF